These 6 T cell receptor beta chains share one sample of origin, sequenced in a study of shared clonotypes between healthy human individuals. Repertoires were generated with immunoSEQ multiplex PCR, while TCRdb's copy carries only in-frame clones and drops some. This sample has a few hundred thousand clones, with about nine tenths found just once. The sequenced material came from memory CD8+ T cells sorted from blood. The subset is: CD45RO+ cells pooled with CCR7-negative TemRA cells. Receptors originate from a man aged 18 to 30 in good health.

J is TRBJ2-5 and V is TRBV7-8; TRBD2 agrees at 13 bases. CDR1 SGHVS and CDR2 FQNEAQ come from the germline V gene. The CDR3 has 17 amino acids. Trimming cost V 0 bases and J 1 base; bases outside gene matches: 2. The DNA for the CDR3 is TGTGCCAGCAGCTTAGCACTAGCGGGGGGGACCCAAGAGACCCAGTACTTC. Translation: CASSLALAGGTQETQYF.

This clone has only a few counts. The genes are TRBV4-1 and TRBJ2-2; 8 nucleotides line up with TRBD1. Losses at the gene ends were 5 bases for V and 4 bases for J; bases not matched to a gene: 18. The germline V gene encodes CDR1 MGHRA and CDR2 YSYEKL. CDR3 length equals 19 residues. The DNA of the CDR3 is TGCGCCAGCAGCGCCTCGGGACAGGTTCTTCTCGGTGGCACCGGGGAGCTGTTTTTT. Translation: CASSASGQVLLGGTGELFF.

The chain uses TRBV7-9 and TRBJ1-1, with a possible D match to TRBD1 (5 bases). Trimming shortened V by 3 bases and J by 7 bases, and 15 bases separated the two germline ends. The CDR3 is made up of 14 amino acids. Per the germline V gene, CDR1 is SEHNR and CDR2 is FQNEAQ (reference sequence). CDR3 bases: TGTGCCAGCAGCTTGGTCGGAGGTGGGGGTGAAGCTTTCTTT. Its protein product is CASSLVGGGGEAFF.

This clone was seen once. The chain links TRBV28 to TRBJ2-5, with TRBD2 identical over 11 bases. CDR3 length: 17 residues. CDR1 and CDR2 (germline): MDHEN, SYDVKM. Losses at the gene ends were 4 bases for V and 4 bases for J; bases not matched to a gene: 11. In nucleotides, the CDR3 is TGTGCCAGCAGTTCACCCTTAGCGGGGGGGCTGGGAGAGACCCAGTACTTC. Its protein product is CASSSPLAGGLGETQYF.

This sequence joins TRBV4-1 and TRBJ1-2; D unresolved. The CDR3 sequence is 12 residues long. The germline V gene has CDR1 MGHRA and CDR2 YSYEKL. The V and J ends lost 1 base and 8 bases respectively, with 8 bases between them. CDR3 loop: CASSQGAGGYTF. In DNA form, the CDR3 reads TGCGCCAGCAGCCAAGGGGCGGGGGGCTACACCTTC.

The chain couples TRBV27 to TRBJ2-2, with TRBD1 matching over 7 bases. The trim removed 3 bases at V and 5 bases at J, leaving 15 bases unmatched. The germline V gene encodes CDR1 MNHEY and CDR2 SMNVEV (reference sequence). This CDR3 comprises 18 residues. In nucleotides, the CDR3 is TGTGCCAGCAGTTTTGGGTCAGAAGGGGGCGCAAGTACCGGGGAGCTGTTTTTT. It encodes CASSFGSEGGASTGELFF.